What follows describes a single T cell receptor beta chain. Looked up from germline, CDR1 is SGHRS and CDR2 is YFSETQ. The CDR3 is 14 residues long. Trimming removed 7 bases from V and 2 bases from J, with 15 bases in between. Original handling: Counts of nucleated cells, estimated from reference gene primer amplification, were obtained. Some clones are missing from TCRdb's copy, which holds only in-frame ones; the method was immunoSEQ multiplex PCR. V, J and clone size derive from that table, while D and trimming were established from the DNA sequence. The data show some 250,000 clones, more than 75% seen once. The data stem from a study of blood T cell repertoires in COVID-19. About the study: Acute and convalescent COVID-19 samples came from the United States, Italy and Spain. In each case, the material was cDNA or gDNA derived from T cells, B-cell-depleted T cells, or PBMCs.

Material for sequencing was peripheral blood. The V gene is TRBV5-1, the J gene TRBJ1-1; a weak D match, TRBD1 (5 bases). This clonotype was obtained from a woman in her 40s who had recovered from COVID-19. CDR3 coding DNA: TGCGCCAGCGTACGGGGGGGACCCAACACTGAAGCTTTCTTT. Protein product: CASVRGGPNTEAFF.